This T cell receptor beta chain derives from a study of cytomegalovirus exposure and HLA in healthy donors. This PCR relied on a set of 60 Vbeta primers and 13 Jbeta primers. Libraries were prepared by immunoSEQ multiplex PCR; TCRdb keeps only in-frame clonotypes and omits some of them. The sample contains 95,000 to 150,000 clones, over 60% of which appear only once. For this clone: Other nucleotide sequences in the sample specify the same CDR3.

The length of the CDR3 is 18 residues. After removal of 5 bases from V and 5 bases from J, the junction contained 14 bases not matched to a gene. In germline, CDR1 is SGHTA, CDR2 FQGNSA. V usage is TRBV7-2 and J usage is TRBJ2-5; 13 nucleotides line up with TRBD2. The sample was PBMCs. The clonotype was recovered from a woman in her thirties or forties in good health and CMV-seronegative. DNA for the CDR3: TGTGCCAGCAGCACCGGACTAGCGGGAGAAGTTGGATGGGAGACCCAGTACTTC. Protein sequence: CASSTGLAGEVGWETQYF.